The clone carrying this T cell receptor (beta chain) was counted many times. The read gets to within 3 residues of the CDR3 end, and the germline J gene fills in the rest. TCRdb keeps only in-frame clones here, not all; method: immunoSEQ multiplex PCR. The sample gives approximately 37,000 clones, none seen only once, and the top ten clones hold approximately 3.5%. This sample is part of a study of T cell clonality in common variable immunodeficiency. The V and J ends lost 0 bases and 0 bases, in that order; junction bases with no gene match: 20. This CDR3 contains 21 residues. Germline V gives CDR1 ENHRY, CDR2 SYGVKD.

This chain joins TRBV10-3 and TRBJ2-7, with 7 bases lining up with TRBD2. The clonotype comes from a person aged 18-70 years in good health. Source material: peripheral blood mononuclear cells. Partial CDR3 DNA: TGTGCCATCAGTGAGTCGAAGGAAGCACCAGACCAGACTAGCCACTCCTACGAG. Translated, it gives CAISESKEAPDQTSHSYE. The complete CDR3 reads CAISESKEAPDQTSHSYEQYF.